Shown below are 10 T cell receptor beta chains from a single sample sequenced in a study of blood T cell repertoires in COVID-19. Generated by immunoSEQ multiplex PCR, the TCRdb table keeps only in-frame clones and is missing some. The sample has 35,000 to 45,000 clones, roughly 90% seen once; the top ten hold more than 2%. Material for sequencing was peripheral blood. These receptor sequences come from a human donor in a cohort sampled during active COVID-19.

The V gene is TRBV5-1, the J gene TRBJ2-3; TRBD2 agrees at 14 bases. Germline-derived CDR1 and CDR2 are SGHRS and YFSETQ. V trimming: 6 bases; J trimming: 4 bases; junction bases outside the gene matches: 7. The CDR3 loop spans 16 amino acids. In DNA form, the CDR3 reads TGCGCCAGCATGACGGGACTAGCGGGGGCGTCAGATACGCAGTATTTT. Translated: CASMTGLAGASDTQYF.

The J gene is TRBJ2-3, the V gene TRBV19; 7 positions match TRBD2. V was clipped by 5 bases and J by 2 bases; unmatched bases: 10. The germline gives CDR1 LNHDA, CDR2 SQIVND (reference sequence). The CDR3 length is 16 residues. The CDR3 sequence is CASSFSGTTNTDTQYF. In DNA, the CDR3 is TGTGCCAGTAGTTTCTCCGGGACTACGAACACAGATACGCAGTATTTT.

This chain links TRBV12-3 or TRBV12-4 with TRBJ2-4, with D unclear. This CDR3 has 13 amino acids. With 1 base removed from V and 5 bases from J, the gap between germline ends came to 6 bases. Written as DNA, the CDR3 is TGTGCCAGCAGTTTAGTCGCGGAAAACATTCAGTACTTC. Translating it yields CASSLVAENIQYF.

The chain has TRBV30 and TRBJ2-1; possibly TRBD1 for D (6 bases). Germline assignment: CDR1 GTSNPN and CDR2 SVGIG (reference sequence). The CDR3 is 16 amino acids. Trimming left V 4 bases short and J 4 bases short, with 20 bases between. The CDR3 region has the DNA TGTGCCTGGACCACCCCGGGCTGGACAGCTTACAATGAGCAGTTCTTC. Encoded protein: CAWTTPGWTAYNEQFF.

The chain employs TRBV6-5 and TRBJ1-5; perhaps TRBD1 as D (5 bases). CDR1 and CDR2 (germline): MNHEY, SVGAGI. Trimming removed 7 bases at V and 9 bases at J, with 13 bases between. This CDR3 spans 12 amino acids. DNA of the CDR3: TGTGCCAGCATAACAGGCCCAGGGCCCCAGCATTTT. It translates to CASITGPGPQHF.

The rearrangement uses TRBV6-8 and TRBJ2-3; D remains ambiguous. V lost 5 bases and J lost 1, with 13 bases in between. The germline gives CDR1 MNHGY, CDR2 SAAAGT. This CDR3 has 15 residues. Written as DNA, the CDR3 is TGTGCCAGCAGTCTGAGTATCCTCTGCACAGATACGCAGTATTTT. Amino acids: CASSLSILCTDTQYF.

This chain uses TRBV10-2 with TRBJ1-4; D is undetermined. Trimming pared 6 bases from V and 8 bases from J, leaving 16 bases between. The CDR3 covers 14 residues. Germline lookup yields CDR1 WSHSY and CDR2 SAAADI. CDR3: CASRPPWGAEKLFF. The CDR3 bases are TGCGCCAGCAGGCCTCCGTGGGGAGCCGAAAAACTGTTTTTT.

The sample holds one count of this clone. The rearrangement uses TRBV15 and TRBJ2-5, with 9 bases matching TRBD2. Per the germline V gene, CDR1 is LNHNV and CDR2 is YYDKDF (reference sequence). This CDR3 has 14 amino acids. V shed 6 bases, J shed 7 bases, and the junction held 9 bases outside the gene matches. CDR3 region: CATRSGGSGATQYF. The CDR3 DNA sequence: TGTGCCACCAGAAGCGGGGGGTCCGGTGCGACCCAGTACTTC.

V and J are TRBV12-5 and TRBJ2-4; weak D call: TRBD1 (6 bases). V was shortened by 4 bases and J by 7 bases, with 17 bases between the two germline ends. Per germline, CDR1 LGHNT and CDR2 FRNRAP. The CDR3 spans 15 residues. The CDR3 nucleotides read TGTGCTAGTGGTTCCTACTTACAGGGTTTGAACATTCAGTACTTC. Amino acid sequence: CASGSYLQGLNIQYF. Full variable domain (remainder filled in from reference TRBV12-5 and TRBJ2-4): DARVTQTPRHKVTEMGQEVTMRCQPILGHNTVFWYRQTMMQGLELLAYFRNRAPLDDSGMPKDRFSAEMPDATLATLKIQPSEPRDSAVYFCASGSYLQGLNIQYFGAGTRLSVL.

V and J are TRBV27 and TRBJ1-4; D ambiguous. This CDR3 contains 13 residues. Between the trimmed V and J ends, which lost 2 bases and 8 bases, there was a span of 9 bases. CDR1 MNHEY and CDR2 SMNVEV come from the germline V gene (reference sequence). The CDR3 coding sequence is TGTGCCAGCAGTTTAGCGGTTCGGGAAAAACTGTTTTTT. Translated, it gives CASSLAVREKLFF.